This T cell receptor (beta chain) stems from a study of OX40 agonist ivuxolimab in advanced cancers. About the study as a whole: Ivuxolimab, which targeted the costimulatory receptor OX40 (CD134), was an agonistic, fully human IgG2 monoclonal antibody. Intravenous ivuxolimab was administered to patients every 2 weeks at six dose levels: 0.01, 0.1, 0.3, 1.5, 3 and 10 mg/kg. Of the 50 to 55 dose-escalation patients, hepatocellular carcinoma was present in some 19, melanoma in around 15, renal cell carcinoma in 9 and head and neck cancer in 9. A male proportion of almost 85% and a mean age of approximately 61 years, ranging from about 23 to 90, were recorded for the dose-escalation cohort. Patients were allowed to have had prior anti-PD-1, anti-PD-L1 or anti-CTLA-4 therapy, and around two fifths of the dose-escalation patients had been treated with checkpoint inhibitors. Three dose-escalation patients achieved partial responses, one with hepatocellular carcinoma and two with cutaneous melanoma. Peripheral TCRbeta sequencing aimed to test whether ivuxolimab altered TCR sequence diversity and caused clonal T-cell expansion. The paper reports the monotherapy dose-escalation portion (N of about 56 patients) of the phase I ivuxolimab trial.

For sequencing of the TCRbeta CDR3 region, genomic DNA was extracted from the sorted cells. TCRbeta CDR3 regions were sequenced using the immunoSEQ Assay. This immuneACCESS table, as held by TCRdb, lists in-frame sequences with V and J called but not all clones. Of the missing ones, under half trace to an unresolved V gene in checked studies; the others have no known cause. The sample table contains over 100,000 clones; only one count was recorded for 90% of them. The ten biggest clones cover roughly 0.99% of the sample. V trim: 5 bases; J trim: 10 bases; unmatched bases: 3. From its cysteine to its phenylalanine, the CDR3 spans 13 amino acids. The kept DNA is CDR3 alone, 39 bases in frame from the first base. CDR1 and CDR2 are read off the germline V gene (reference sequence) as LNHDA and SQIVND. Patients with autoimmune disease history or receiving systemic immunosuppression were excluded from the trial. Peripheral blood for TCR sequencing was collected from all dose cohorts at baseline, on cycle 4 day 1, and on cycle 7 day 1. The samples were taken from a phase I, first-in-human, multicenter, open-label dose-escalation trial of ivuxolimab. The trial enrolled adults with locally advanced or metastatic head and neck squamous cell, hepatocellular, melanoma or renal cell carcinoma. CD4+ and CD8+ T cells were sorted separately from peripheral blood before TCR sequencing.

About this clone: This clone's antigen is unknown. No base quality information exists; no much larger clone differs at one position.

Study-wide findings and limitations: After ivuxolimab, more expanded clones were found on average in CD8+ T cells than in CD4+ T cells. In partial responders in the 0.1-3.0 mg/kg groups, normalized peripheral clonal expansion was found to be among the lowest, especially among CD8+ T cells. Low levels of normalized T-cell clonal expansion were also seen in some patients who did not respond. The antigen specificity of the clonally expanded peripheral T cells was not determined. Clonal expansion of both CD4+ and CD8+ blood T cells was observed from baseline to week 6 at doses 0.1 to 3.0 mg/kg.

Sequenced here: CD4+ or CD8+ T cells sorted from blood, sampled in a trial of the OX40 agonist ivuxolimab. The V and J segments used are TRBV19 and TRBJ1-6; 9 nucleotides in the junction match TRBD1. The source of this sequence is an adult with an advanced solid tumor such as melanoma, head and neck, liver or kidney cancer. The nucleotide sequence reads as follows: TGTGCCAGTAGTGGACAGGGGAGGTCACCCCTCCACTTT. Translated, it reads CASSGQGRSPLHF.